This T cell receptor beta chain was identified in a study of blood T cell repertoires in COVID-19. Study at large: In each case, the material was cDNA or gDNA derived from T cells, B-cell-depleted T cells, or PBMCs.

Clones were sequenced by immunoSEQ multiplex PCR, and TCRdb holds only the in-frame ones, with some missing. The data contain hundreds of thousands of clones, about 89% of them singletons. The CDR3 is 13 residues long. In germline, CDR1 is SGHRS, CDR2 YFSETQ. Trimming stripped 7 bases from V and 4 bases from J, with 12 bases between. The sequence derives from a man aged 55 to 70 who had recovered from COVID-19. The V call is TRBV5-1, the J call TRBJ2-1, with D possibly TRBD2 on 6 matching bases. Material: peripheral blood. Written as DNA, the CDR3 is TGCGCCAGCGGGCCGGGGGAGTACAATGAGCAGTTCTTC. This translates into CASGPGEYNEQFF.